The sample holds a few counts of the clone carrying this T cell receptor beta chain. Its antigen remains unknown. A read error may produce the germline difference seen at one junction end. This sample is drawn from a study of Graves' ophthalmopathy and Graves' hyperthyroidism. The wider study: Ahead of any treatment, peripheral blood was obtained at the initial diagnosis.

In donors with ophthalmopathy, activity was moderate-to-severe, with CAS ≥3, NOSPECS ≥4 and duration under 3 months. RNA transcripts served as template for amplifying TCR beta CDR3 sequences. After a first-round RT-PCR with HTBI primers, a second-round multiplex PCR was run. TCRdb re-derived calls from the multiplex PCR reads in MiXCR, one entry per CDR3 protein. The table lists approximately 700,000 distinct CDR3 sequences, approximately 40% of them singletons. Study-wide findings and caveats: Appearing in blood as well were most expanded thyroid clonotypes above 0.001 frequency.

The sequenced material came from peripheral blood. This TCR came from an adult man with Graves' ophthalmopathy.

The CDR3 spells CASSASGRYGYTF. The CDR3 region has the DNA TGTGCCAGCAGTGCATCCGGGCGATATGGCTACACCTTC. The rearrangement joins TRBV10-3 to TRBJ1-2; D gene ambiguous. The germline V gene encodes CDR1 ENHRY and CDR2 SYGVKD. CDR3 size: 13 residues.